A selection of T cell receptor beta chains follows, all from one sample in a study of blood T cell repertoires in COVID-19. Profiled with immunoSEQ multiplex PCR; TCRdb holds only in-frame clones, not every one. The data contain approximately 150,000 clones, 84% of them singletons. Material: peripheral blood. The origin of the receptors is a man between 65 and 80 years old with acute or convalescent COVID-19. Each CDR3 is given with its conserved first and last residue. A D gene is named only where the DNA matches it firmly. Not every row has a clone size; where given, it reads once, few, many or a size class.

CDR3 protein	CDR3 DNA	V gene	D gene	clone size	J gene	CDR3 length
CASSVTTGEGSPLHF	TGTGCCAGCAGTGTTACGACAGGGGAGGGTTCACCCCTCCACTTT	TRBV2	TRBD1	.	TRBJ1-6	15
CASSSRPSDSYGQYF	TGCGCCAGCAGCTCCCGCCCTAGCGACTCCTACGGGCAGTACTTC	TRBV5-1	.	once	TRBJ2-7	15
CASSVSGNNQPQHF	TGTGCCAGCAGTGTCTCCGGGAACAATCAGCCCCAGCATTTT	TRBV2	.	.	TRBJ1-5	14
CASSQGLAGRVGRPTGELFF	TGTGCCAGCAGCCAAGGGTTGGCAGGGAGGGTTGGCCGGCCCACCGGGGAGCTGTTTTTT	TRBV4-2	TRBD2	.	TRBJ2-2	20
CASSLRLGRAYGYTF	TGCGCCAGCAGCTTGCGGTTGGGCAGGGCGTATGGCTACACCTTC	TRBV5-1	.	.	TRBJ1-2	15
CASSLGFAGEQETQYF	TGCGCCAGCAGCTTGGGGTTCGCGGGAGAACAAGAGACCCAGTACTTC	TRBV5-1	TRBD2	.	TRBJ2-5	16
CASSLGSGEQYF	TGTGCCAGCAGTTTAGGGTCCGGGGAGCAGTACTTC	TRBV28	.	.	TRBJ2-7	12
CASSLRDRVHGYTF	TGTGCCAGCAGTTTAAGGGACAGGGTCCATGGCTACACCTTC	TRBV28	TRBD1	.	TRBJ1-2	14
CSASRTISDEQFF	TGCAGTGCTAGTCGAACTATATCGGATGAGCAGTTCTTC	TRBV20-1	.	.	TRBJ2-1	13
CASSSGQRDREQYF	TGTGCCAGCAGCTCAGGTCAGCGGGATCGGGAGCAGTACTTC	TRBV28	TRBD2	.	TRBJ2-7	14
CASSESGQGANEAFF	TGCGCCAGCAGTGAGTCCGGACAGGGGGCGAACGAAGCTTTCTTT	TRBV10-1	TRBD1	.	TRBJ1-1	15
CASSFPDQGSGAFF	TGCGCCAGCAGCTTTCCGGATCAGGGGAGTGGAGCTTTCTTT	TRBV5-1	.	.	TRBJ1-1	14
CASSRGQNYGYTF	TGTGCCAGCTCACGGGGACAGAACTATGGCTACACCTTC	TRBV18	TRBD1	.	TRBJ1-2	13
CARPQRNYGYTF	TGTGCCAGGCCACAGAGAAACTATGGCTACACCTTC	TRBV2	.	.	TRBJ1-2	12
CAWSRGTGGTLAKNIQYF	TGTGCCTGGAGTAGGGGGACAGGGGGTACTCTAGCCAAAAACATTCAGTACTTC	TRBV30	TRBD1	.	TRBJ2-4	18
CASSLEGGTEAFF	TGTGCCAGCAGCTTAGAAGGGGGCACTGAAGCTTTCTTT	TRBV11-2	.	once	TRBJ1-1	13
CASSLRREAGYTF	TGTGCCAGCAGTTTGCGTCGGGAGGCTGGCTACACCTTC	TRBV27	.	.	TRBJ1-2	13
CASSLGQGNTGELFF	TGTGCCAGCAGCTTGGGGCAGGGGAACACCGGGGAGCTGTTTTTT	TRBV5-4	.	.	TRBJ2-2	15
CASSQSGAGANVLTF	TGTGCCAGCAGTCAAAGCGGGGCTGGGGCCAACGTCCTGACTTTC	TRBV11-2	TRBD2	.	TRBJ2-6	15
CASSSLFPGQGNSPLHF	TGTGCCAGCAGCTCCCTTTTCCCGGGACAGGGTAATTCACCCCTCCACTTT	TRBV28	TRBD1	.	TRBJ1-6	17
CASSTIRASTDTQYF	TGTGCCAGCAGTACCATTAGAGCTAGCACAGATACGCAGTATTTT	TRBV2	.	.	TRBJ2-3	15
CASSGWGGVSYEQYF	TGTGCCAGCAGTGGTTGGGGGGGTGTCTCCTACGAGCAGTACTTC	TRBV2	TRBD2	.	TRBJ2-7	15
CASSFRGGNEKLFF	TGTGCCAGCAGCTTCAGGGGCGGTAATGAAAAACTGTTTTTT	TRBV9	.	.	TRBJ1-4	14
CASRRRGEETQYF	TGTGCCAGCCGAAGGCGGGGAGAAGAGACCCAGTACTTC	TRBV19	.	.	TRBJ2-5	13
CASSEAPGVGTYEQYF	TGTGCCAGCAGTGAAGCCCCAGGGGTGGGAACCTACGAGCAGTACTTC	TRBV6-1	.	.	TRBJ2-7	16
CASSVGQTNYGYTF	TGTGCCAGCAGTGTAGGACAGACAAACTATGGCTACACCTTC	TRBV28	.	.	TRBJ1-2	14
CASSPRANEKLFF	TGTGCCAGCAGTCCCCGGGCTAATGAAAAACTGTTTTTT	TRBV27	.	once	TRBJ1-4	13
CASNSGQRQHNQPQHF	TGTGCCAGCAATTCTGGGCAGAGACAACACAATCAGCCCCAGCATTTT	TRBV27	.	.	TRBJ1-5	16
CASSGTTGRTNEQFF	TGTGCCAGCAGTGGAACCACAGGACGGACCAATGAGCAGTTCTTC	TRBV2	.	.	TRBJ2-1	15
CASSPQTGAFYGYTF	TGTGCCAGCAGCCCGCAGACAGGGGCCTTCTATGGCTACACCTTC	TRBV3-1/TRBV3-2	TRBD1	.	TRBJ1-2	15
CASSSGTSGAREQFF	TGTGCCAGCAGCTCTGGGACTAGCGGGGCACGGGAGCAGTTCTTC	TRBV7-9	TRBD2	.	TRBJ2-1	15
CASSLGGDTNTGELFF	TGCGCCAGCAGCTTGGGCGGGGATACGAACACCGGGGAGCTGTTTTTT	TRBV5-1	.	.	TRBJ2-2	16
CASTDRLNTEAFF	TGTGCCAGCACGGACAGACTGAACACTGAAGCTTTCTTT	TRBV28	.	.	TRBJ1-1	13
CSAPLRGGYTF	TGCAGTGCTCCCCTCCGAGGCGGCTACACCTTC	TRBV20-1	.	once	TRBJ1-2	11
CAWSPGLGQGNQPQHF	TGTGCCTGGAGTCCCGGTCTAGGACAGGGGAATCAGCCCCAGCATTTT	TRBV30	TRBD1	once	TRBJ1-5	16
CASSLRREGNEQFF	TGTGCCAGCTCACTCCGGAGGGAGGGCAATGAGCAGTTCTTC	TRBV18	TRBD2	.	TRBJ2-1	14
CASNPRQGHTEAFF	TGTGCCAGCAACCCAAGACAGGGGCACACTGAAGCTTTCTTT	TRBV6-5	TRBD1	.	TRBJ1-1	14
CSVDGYGEAFF	TGCAGCGTTGACGGGTATGGTGAAGCTTTCTTT	TRBV29-1	.	.	TRBJ1-1	11
CASSRDGTGGETQYF	TGCGCCAGCAGCCGGGACGGGACGGGGGGTGAGACCCAGTACTTC	TRBV4-1	TRBD2	.	TRBJ2-5	15
CASSLGGAGAHPYEQYF	TGTGCCAGCAGCTTAGGTGGCGCGGGAGCCCATCCTTACGAGCAGTACTTC	TRBV7-2	TRBD2	few	TRBJ2-7	17
CASSNRDISNTEAFF	TGTGCCAGCTCGAACCGGGACATAAGTAACACTGAAGCTTTCTTT	TRBV18	.	.	TRBJ1-1	15
CASSPSQGLINYGYTF	TGTGCCAGCTCACCCAGTCAGGGACTCATTAACTATGGCTACACCTTC	TRBV18	.	few	TRBJ1-2	16
CASSYPVGASEQFF	TGCGCCAGCAGCTACCCGGTAGGGGCCAGCGAGCAGTTCTTC	TRBV5-1	.	.	TRBJ2-1	14
CASSEASGGGADTQYF	TGTGCCAGCAGCGAGGCTAGCGGGGGGGGTGCAGATACGCAGTATTTT	TRBV9	TRBD2	many	TRBJ2-3	16
CASSRGTPDLNEQYF	TGTGCCAGCAGCAGGGGGACACCCGATTTGAACGAGCAGTACTTC	TRBV7-3	.	.	TRBJ2-7	15
CASSSGGVSYNEQFF	TGTGCCAGCAGTTCGGGGGGGGTTTCCTACAATGAGCAGTTCTTC	TRBV28	TRBD2	.	TRBJ2-1	15
CATKRGLADYNEQFF	TGCGCCACCAAAAGGGGTCTAGCGGACTACAATGAGCAGTTCTTC	TRBV5-1	TRBD2	.	TRBJ2-1	15
CSARRELPGFF	TGCAGTGCTAGAAGGGAGCTACCGGGGTTCTTC	TRBV20-1	.	.	TRBJ2-1	11
CATSRAVYRGFNYGYTF	TGTGCCACCAGCAGAGCCGTTTACAGGGGGTTTAACTATGGCTACACCTTC	TRBV15	TRBD1	few	TRBJ1-2	17